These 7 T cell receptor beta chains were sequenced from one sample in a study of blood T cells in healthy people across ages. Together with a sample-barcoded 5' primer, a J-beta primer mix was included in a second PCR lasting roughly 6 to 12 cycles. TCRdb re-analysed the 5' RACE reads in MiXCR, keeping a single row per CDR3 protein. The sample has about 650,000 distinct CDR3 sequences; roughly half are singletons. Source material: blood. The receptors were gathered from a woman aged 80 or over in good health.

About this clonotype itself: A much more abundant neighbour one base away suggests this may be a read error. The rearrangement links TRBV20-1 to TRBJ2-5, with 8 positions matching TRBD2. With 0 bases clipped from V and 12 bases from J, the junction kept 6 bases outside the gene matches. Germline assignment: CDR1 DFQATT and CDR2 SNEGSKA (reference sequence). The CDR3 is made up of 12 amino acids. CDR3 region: CSARDRGTSKYF. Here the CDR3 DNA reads TGCAGTGCTAGAGATAGGGGGACTAGTAAGTACTTC.

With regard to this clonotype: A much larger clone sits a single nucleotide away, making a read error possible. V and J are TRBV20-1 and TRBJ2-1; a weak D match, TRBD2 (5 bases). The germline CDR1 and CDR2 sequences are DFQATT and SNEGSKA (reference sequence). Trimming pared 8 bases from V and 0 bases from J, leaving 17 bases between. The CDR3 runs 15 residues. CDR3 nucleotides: TGCAGTAAAGCTGGCGGGCCTAGCTCCTACAATGAGCAGTTCTTC. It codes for CSKAGGPSSYNEQFF.

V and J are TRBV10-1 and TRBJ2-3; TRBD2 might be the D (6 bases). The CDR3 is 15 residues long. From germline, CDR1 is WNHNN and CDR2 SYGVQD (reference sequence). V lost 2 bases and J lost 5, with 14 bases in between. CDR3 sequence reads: CASSEPGTGGDTQYF. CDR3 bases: TGCGCCAGCAGTGAGCCAGGGACCGGGGGAGATACGCAGTATTTT.

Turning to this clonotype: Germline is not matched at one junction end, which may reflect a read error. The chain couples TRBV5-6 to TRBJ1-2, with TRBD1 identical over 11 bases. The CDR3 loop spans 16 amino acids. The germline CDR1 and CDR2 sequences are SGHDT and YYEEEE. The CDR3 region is CASSLKDRGPRYGYIF. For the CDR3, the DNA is TGTGCCAGCAGCTTGAAGGACAGGGGGCCTCGGTATGGCTACATCTTC.

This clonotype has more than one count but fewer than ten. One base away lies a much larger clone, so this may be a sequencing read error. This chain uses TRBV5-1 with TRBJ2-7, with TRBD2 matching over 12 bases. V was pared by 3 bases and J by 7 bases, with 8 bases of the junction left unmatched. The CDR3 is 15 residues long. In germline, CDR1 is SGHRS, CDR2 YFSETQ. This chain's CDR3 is CASSSTSGSVSEQYF. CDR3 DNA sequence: TGCGCCAGCAGCTCGACTAGCGGGAGTGTCAGTGAGCAGTACTTC.

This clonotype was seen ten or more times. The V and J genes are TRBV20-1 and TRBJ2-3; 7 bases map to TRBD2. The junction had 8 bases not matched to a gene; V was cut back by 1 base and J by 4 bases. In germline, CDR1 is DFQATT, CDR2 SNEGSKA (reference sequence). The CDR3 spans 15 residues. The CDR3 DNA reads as TGCAGTGCTAGAGTTGCGGCGGGAGCTGCAGATACGCAGTATTTT. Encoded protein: CSARVAAGAADTQYF.

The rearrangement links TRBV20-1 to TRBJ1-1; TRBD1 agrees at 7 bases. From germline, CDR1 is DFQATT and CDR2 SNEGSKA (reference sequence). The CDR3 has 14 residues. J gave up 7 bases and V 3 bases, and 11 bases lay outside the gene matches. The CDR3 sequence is CSARRQGGLVEAFF. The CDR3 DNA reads TGCAGTGCTAGGAGACAGGGCGGCCTCGTTGAAGCTTTCTTT.